A single sample gave rise to the 17 T cell receptor beta chains below, sequenced in a study of blood T cell repertoires in COVID-19. Only in-frame clones appear in the TCRdb table, and some are missing; sequencing was by immunoSEQ multiplex PCR. The sample yields around 150,000 clones, around 87% seen once. The sample consisted of peripheral blood. Every receptor here comes from an older woman with COVID-19, enrolled during active disease.

The chain is built from TRBV9 and TRBJ1-1; 11 nucleotides line up with TRBD1. Germline V gene lookup returns CDR1 SGDLS and CDR2 YYNGEE. Trimming removed 1 base from V and 6 bases from J; junction bases left unmatched: 5. This CDR3 has 15 amino acids. CDR3 coding DNA: TGTGCCAGCAGCGTATTTGGACAGGGGGCATCTGAAGCTTTCTTT. Translation: CASSVFGQGASEAFF. Full variable domain (rest looked up from reference TRBV9 and TRBJ1-1): DSGVTQTPKHLITATGQRVTLRCSPRSGDLSVYWYQQSLDQGLQFLIQYYNGEERAKGNILERFSAQQFPDLHSELNLSSLELGDSALYFCASSVFGQGASEAFFGQGTRLTVV.

This chain joins TRBV19 and TRBJ1-2; no firm D call. The CDR3 totals 14 residues. Deletions cut 10 bases from V and 8 bases from J, with 23 bases between. Germline lookup yields CDR1 LNHDA and CDR2 SQIVND (reference sequence). This CDR3 is CATRLAGSGIGYTF. CDR3 DNA sequence: TGTGCCACCCGACTAGCGGGGTCGGGGATCGGCTACACCTTC.

The J gene is TRBJ2-1, the V gene TRBV6-1; 11 positions match TRBD2. CDR3 size: 16 residues. The germline V gene has CDR1 MNHNS and CDR2 SASEGT. V trimming: 4 bases; J trimming: 7 bases; junction bases outside the gene matches: 9. CDR3 amino acids: CASSALSGGARNEQFF. CDR3 nucleotides: TGTGCCAGCAGTGCCCTTAGCGGGGGGGCGCGTAATGAGCAGTTCTTC.

The V and J genes are TRBV5-5 and TRBJ1-5; 7 bases are a match to TRBD1. CDR3 length: 15 amino acids. The V gene end was trimmed by 4 bases and the J gene end by 0 bases; junction bases not matched to a gene: 4. The germline CDR1 and CDR2 sequences are SGHKS and YYEKEE (reference sequence). This CDR3 is CASSLGQLSNQPQHF. CDR3 DNA sequence: TGTGCCAGCAGCCTGGGACAGCTTAGCAATCAGCCCCAGCATTTT. Combining the CDR3 with reference TRBV5-5 and TRBJ1-5 gives the whole variable domain DAGVTQSPTHLIKTRGQQVTLRCSPISGHKSVSWYQQVLGQGPQFIFQYYEKEERGRGNFPDRFSARQFPNYSSELNVNALLLGDSALYLCASSLGQLSNQPQHFGDGTRLSIL.

Only one count was recorded for this clone. The chain employs TRBV2 and TRBJ1-6; D not certain. V was trimmed by 11 bases and J by 7 bases, leaving 15 bases between them. The V gene's germline CDR1 is SNHLY and CDR2 FYNNEI. This CDR3 region has 13 residues. CDR3 DNA: TGTGCCTGCTCGTCCCAGTTAAATTCACCCCTCCACTTT. This codes for CACSSQLNSPLHF. Variable domain in full (rest from reference TRBV2 and TRBJ1-6): EPEVTQTPSHQVTQMGQEVILRCVPISNHLYFYWYRQILGQKVEFLVSFYNNEISEKSEIFDDQFSVERPDGSNFTLKIRSTKLEDSAMYFCACSSQLNSPLHFGNGTRLTVT.

With regard to this clone: The junction and the germline gene differ at one end; a read error may be behind it. V usage is TRBV7-7 and J usage is TRBJ1-3, with D hard to call. The CDR3 runs to 15 residues. Germline V gene sequence: CDR1 SSHAT, CDR2 FNYEAQ (reference sequence). CDR3 in DNA: TGTGCTAGCAGCTTAGGATCGGGGTTGGGAAACACCATATATTTT. Its protein product is CASSLGSGLGNTIYF.

The chain employs TRBV5-1 and TRBJ1-5; D ambiguous. The CDR3 runs 16 residues. Deletions cut 4 bases from V and 0 bases from J, with 14 bases between. From germline, CDR1 is SGHRS and CDR2 YFSETQ. CDR3 coding DNA: TGCGCCAGCAGCCCGAGCGGAGCTAATAGCAATCAGCCCCAGCATTTT. Protein sequence: CASSPSGANSNQPQHF.

The CDR3 protein is CASSLIQMNTEAFF. The DNA of the CDR3 is TGTGCCAGCAGCTTGATCCAGATGAACACTGAAGCTTTCTTT. The gene calls are TRBV5-4 and TRBJ1-1, with D unclear. Germline CDR1 reads SGHNT; CDR2 reads YYREEE (reference sequence). V was cut by 1 base and J by 0 bases, with 7 bases left in between. The CDR3 spans 14 residues.

This chain joins TRBV11-3 and TRBJ2-7, with 7 bases lining up with TRBD1. The ends lost 5 bases at V and 3 bases at J; junction bases unmatched: 7. The germline V gene encodes CDR1 SGHNT and CDR2 YENEEA. CDR3 length: 14 residues. CDR3 nucleotide sequence: TGTGCCAGCAGCGCGTCGGGACAGATCTACGAGCAGTACTTC. Translation gives CASSASGQIYEQYF.

The chain links TRBV3-1 (or the pseudogene TRBV3-2) to TRBJ2-7; TRBD1 aligns across 9 bases. The CDR3 is made up of 14 amino acids. Germline V CDR1 and CDR2: LGHDT, YNNKEL (reference sequence). The V and J ends lost 1 base and 6 bases, in that order; junction bases with no gene match: 4. CDR3 loop: CASSQVDRGAEQYF. CDR3 sequence (DNA): TGTGCCAGCAGCCAAGTAGACAGGGGGGCCGAGCAGTACTTC.

The chain recombines TRBV4-2 with TRBJ1-4; TRBD1 might be the D (6 bases). Germline-derived CDR1 and CDR2 are LGHNA and YNFKEQ. This CDR3 spans 16 amino acids. V lost 2 bases, J lost 3 bases, and 13 bases lay in between. CDR3 nucleotide sequence: TGTGCCAGCAGCCAATGGGGGGCGGGGGCTAATGAAAAACTGTTTTTT. Its translation is CASSQWGAGANEKLFF.

The rearrangement joins TRBV28 to TRBJ1-5; weak D call: TRBD1 (6 bases). There are 15 residues in the CDR3. Germline values: CDR1 MDHEN, CDR2 SYDVKM. Between the trimmed V and J ends, which lost 4 bases and 1 base, there was a span of 11 bases. The CDR3: CASSSNTGSNQPQHF. CDR3 coding DNA: TGTGCCAGCAGTTCCAATACAGGGAGCAATCAGCCCCAGCATTTT.

This sequence joins TRBV28 and TRBJ2-7; 7 bases agree with TRBD1. In germline, CDR1 is MDHEN, CDR2 SYDVKM. The CDR3 runs to 15 residues. With V trimmed by 5 bases and J by 1 base, 8 bases remained unmatched. This CDR3 reads CASSRPTGMSYEQYF. CDR3 DNA: TGTGCCAGCAGTCGCCCGACAGGGATGTCCTACGAGCAGTACTTC.

The gene calls are TRBV28 and TRBJ1-2, with 7 nucleotides matching TRBD1. Trimming cost V 2 bases and J 3 bases; bases outside gene matches: 3. CDR1 and CDR2 (germline): MDHEN, SYDVKM. CDR3 length: 14 amino acids. The chain's CDR3 is CASSLQTGHYGYTF. The CDR3 region has the DNA TGTGCCAGCAGTTTACAGACAGGGCACTATGGCTACACCTTC.

This clone was seen once. The CDR3, as DNA: TGTGCCAGCAGTTTTCAGGACAGGGGATTCTATGGCTACACCTTC. It codes for CASSFQDRGFYGYTF. The gene calls are TRBV6-5 and TRBJ1-2, with TRBD1 matching 9 bases. The CDR3 has 15 residues. With V trimmed by 4 bases and J by 4 bases, 7 bases remained unmatched. Germline CDR1 reads MNHEY; CDR2 reads SVGAGI.

This chain joins TRBV9 and TRBJ1-5; TRBD1 matches at 9 bases. Germline V gene lookup returns CDR1 SGDLS and CDR2 YYNGEE. The CDR3 covers 16 residues. J gave up 2 bases and V 5 bases, and 8 bases lay outside the gene matches. CDR3 in DNA: TGTGCCAGCAGGAGACAGGGGGGAGAAGGCAATCAGCCCCAGCATTTT. Protein product: CASRRQGGEGNQPQHF.

This chain connects TRBV18 to TRBJ2-2, with a tentative D call TRBD2 (6 bases). The V end was cut by 2 bases, the J end by 4 bases, with 8 bases between. The CDR3 has 14 amino acids. The germline V gene has CDR1 KGHSH and CDR2 LQKENI. The CDR3 nucleotides are TGTGCCAGCTCACCAAGGACTATCACCGGGGAGCTGTTTTTT. This encodes CASSPRTITGELFF.